The T cell receptor (beta chain) described here comes from a study of T cells after yellow fever vaccination. This clonotype was detected only a few times. In TCRdb, the 5' RACE reads were re-called with MiXCR into one record per CDR3 protein. The table shows around 610,000 distinct CDR3 sequences, with approximately 12% occurring only once. Germline V gene lookup returns CDR1 WSHSY and CDR2 SAAADI. V was pared by 8 bases and J by 7 bases, with 6 bases between. The CDR3 spans 10 residues. The chain has TRBV10-2 and TRBJ2-1, with no clear D. The receptor's source is a man aged 30-40 years who received the YFV17D yellow fever vaccine. The material was PBMCs, obtained on the day of the yellow fever booster vaccination. The CDR3 loop reads CASGVNEQFF. CDR3 in DNA: TGCGCCAGCGGGGTAAATGAGCAGTTCTTC.